This is a list of T cell receptor beta chains from one sample in a study of T cells after posttransplantation cyclophosphamide. The repertoire was sequenced with immunoSEQ multiplex PCR; TCRdb's copy has only in-frame clones and lacks some. Of 17,000 or so clones in the sample, 92% were seen once. Sequences were derived from CD4+ T cells sorted from blood, sampled after allogeneic stem cell transplant with posttransplant cyclophosphamide. The receptors were sampled from a male patient between 60 and 69 years old who received an allogeneic stem cell transplant from a related donor and was CMV-positive. Some T cells may be graft donor cells. The CDR3 runs from the conserved cysteine through the conserved F or W. The D gene is left open where the match is weak. The listing skips clone size in some rows; elsewhere it reads once, few, many or a size class.

abundance	j_gene	v_gene	d_gene	CDR3nt	CDR3aa
-	TRBJ1-2	TRBV5-1	-	TGCGCCAGCAGCCTGACTCAGGGGAACTATGGCTACACCTTC	CASSLTQGNYGYTF
-	TRBJ2-7	TRBV23-1	TRBD1	TGCGCCAGCAGTCGCACCCGGGACAGACGCTACGAGCAGTACTTC	CASSRTRDRRYEQYF
-	TRBJ1-2	TRBV5-1	TRBD1	TGCGCCAGCAGCTCCCCGGCGGGACAGAGTAACTATGGCTACACCTTC	CASSSPAGQSNYGYTF
-	TRBJ1-2	TRBV7-9	TRBD1	TGTGCCAGCAGCTTACACAGGGGGCGGGATGGCTACACCTTC	CASSLHRGRDGYTF
-	TRBJ1-5	TRBV28	-	TGTGCCAGTACGCCGGGCGGGACTAGTCAGCCCCAGCATTTT	CASTPGGTSQPQHF
-	TRBJ1-5	TRBV10-3	-	TGTGCCATCAGTGAGTCGGCGGGGAAGAGGGATCAGCCCCAGCATTTT	CAISESAGKRDQPQHF
once	TRBJ1-2	TRBV30	-	TGTGCCTGGGCCCCCCGGTTGAGGGGCTACACCTTC	CAWAPRLRGYTF
-	TRBJ2-1	TRBV9	-	TGTGCCAGCAGTACACGGGGGGCCCCGTACAATGAGCAGTTCTTC	CASSTRGAPYNEQFF
-	TRBJ1-5	TRBV5-1	-	TGCGCCAGCAGCGAAGGAGGAGCTGCCGGGCAGCCCCAGCATTTT	CASSEGGAAGQPQHF
-	TRBJ1-2	TRBV6-5	-	TGTGCCAGCAGTTACGGGTCGGCGCGGACCTTC	CASSYGSARTF
-	TRBJ2-5	TRBV20-1	-	TGCAGTGCTAGTTCGGGGGAGACCCAGTACTTC	CSASSGETQYF
-	TRBJ2-2	TRBV7-8	-	TGTGCCAGCAGCCCGAGGGGGTGGAACACCGGGGAGCTGTTTTTT	CASSPRGWNTGELFF
-	TRBJ1-1	TRBV7-3	-	TGTGCCAGCAGCTGGGGGGGCGGGAACACTGAAGCTTTCTTT	CASSWGGGNTEAFF
once	TRBJ2-7	TRBV5-3	TRBD2	TGTGCCAGAAGCCCCCAGCGGGACTCCTACGAGCAGTACTTC	CARSPQRDSYEQYF
-	TRBJ2-7	TRBV30	-	TGTGCCTGGAAATTGGAAGGTACTACCTACGAGCAGTACTTC	CAWKLEGTTYEQYF
-	TRBJ2-3	TRBV5-1	TRBD2	TGCGCCAGCAGCTTGGGACTAGCGGGGGCGTACATGCCCGATACGCAGTATTTT	CASSLGLAGAYMPDTQYF
-	TRBJ1-2	TRBV28	TRBD1	TGTGCCAGCAGCCGGGACAGGGGGGACTATGGCTACACCTTC	CASSRDRGDYGYTF
-	TRBJ1-3	TRBV6-1	-	TGTGCCAGCAGCCGAGACAGAAACTCTGGAAACACCATATATTTT	CASSRDRNSGNTIYF
-	TRBJ1-6	TRBV5-6	-	TGTGCCAGCAGCTTGCGGGGGATCTATTATAATTCACCCCTCCACTTT	CASSLRGIYYNSPLHF
-	TRBJ1-4	TRBV19	TRBD1	TGTGCCAGTAGTAACTTAGGACAGGTCCCTAATGAAAAACTGTTTTTT	CASSNLGQVPNEKLFF
-	TRBJ1-6	TRBV11-2	TRBD1	TGTGCCAGCAGCCCAAAACCACAGGGGATGAATTCACCCCTCCACTTT	CASSPKPQGMNSPLHF
-	TRBJ2-1	TRBV4-1	TRBD1	TGCGCCAGCAGCCCCAGGGGGCGGCTGGAGCAGTTCTTC	CASSPRGRLEQFF
-	TRBJ2-5	TRBV7-3	TRBD1	TGTGCCAGCAGCCAAGGACAGGGGGAGACCCAGTACTTC	CASSQGQGETQYF
-	TRBJ2-7	TRBV7-2	-	TGTGCCAGCAGCTTAGGGGGCTACTACGAGCAGTACTTC	CASSLGGYYEQYF
-	TRBJ2-3	TRBV11-3	TRBD1	TGTGCCAGCAGCTTGGGACAGTTCGATACGCAGTATTTT	CASSLGQFDTQYF
-	TRBJ2-7	TRBV4-1	TRBD2	TGCGCCAGCAGCCAGGGACTACAACTCGCATACGAGCAGTACTTC	CASSQGLQLAYEQYF
-	TRBJ1-5	TRBV28	-	TGTGCCAGCATACCCCCCGCAGGGAATATTTCCAAAGGTGAGCCCCAGCATTTT	CASIPPAGNISKGEPQHF
-	TRBJ2-1	TRBV28	-	TGTGCCAGCAGTTTAAGGACAGTAAATGAGCAGTTCTTC	CASSLRTVNEQFF
-	TRBJ2-7	TRBV28	TRBD1	TGTGCCAGCAGTCCACTTTTCTTCGACAGGGACTACGAGCAGTACTTC	CASSPLFFDRDYEQYF
-	TRBJ2-7	TRBV4-2	TRBD2	TGTGCCAGCAGCCAAGGACTAGCGGCCCTCTACGAGCAGTACTTC	CASSQGLAALYEQYF
-	TRBJ2-1	TRBV4-3	-	TGCGCCAGCAGTCGAGGGAGGAACAATGAGCAGTTCTTC	CASSRGRNNEQFF
-	TRBJ1-2	TRBV5-1	-	TGCGCCAGCAGGAGGACAGCCGCTAACTATGGCTACACCTTC	CASRRTAANYGYTF